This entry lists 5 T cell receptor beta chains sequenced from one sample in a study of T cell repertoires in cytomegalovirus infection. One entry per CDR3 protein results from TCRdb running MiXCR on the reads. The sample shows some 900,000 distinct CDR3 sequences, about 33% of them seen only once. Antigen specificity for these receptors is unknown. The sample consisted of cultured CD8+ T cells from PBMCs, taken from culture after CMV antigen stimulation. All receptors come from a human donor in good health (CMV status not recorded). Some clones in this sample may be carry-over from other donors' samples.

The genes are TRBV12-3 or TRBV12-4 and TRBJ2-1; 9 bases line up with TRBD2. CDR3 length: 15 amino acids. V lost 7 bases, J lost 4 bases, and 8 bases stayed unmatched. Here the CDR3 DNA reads TGTGCCAGCACCCCCTTGACTAGCGGATACAATGAGCAGTTCTTC. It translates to CASTPLTSGYNEQFF.

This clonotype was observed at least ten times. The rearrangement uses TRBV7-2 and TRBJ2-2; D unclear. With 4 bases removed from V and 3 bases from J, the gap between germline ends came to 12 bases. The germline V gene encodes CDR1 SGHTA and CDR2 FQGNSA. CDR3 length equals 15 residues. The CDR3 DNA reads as TGTGCCAGCAGCTCCCCCGACTGGGACACCGGGGAGCTGTTTTTT. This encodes CASSSPDWDTGELFF.

CDR3 nucleotide sequence: TGTGCCACCCGACCCATGGCGGGGGAAAGCACAGATACGCAGTATTTT. It encodes CATRPMAGESTDTQYF. The gene calls are TRBV19 and TRBJ2-3; 7 nucleotides match TRBD2. V lost 10 bases, J lost 0 bases, and 13 bases stayed unmatched. The length of the CDR3 is 16 residues. Germline V CDR1 and CDR2: LNHDA, SQIVND (reference sequence).

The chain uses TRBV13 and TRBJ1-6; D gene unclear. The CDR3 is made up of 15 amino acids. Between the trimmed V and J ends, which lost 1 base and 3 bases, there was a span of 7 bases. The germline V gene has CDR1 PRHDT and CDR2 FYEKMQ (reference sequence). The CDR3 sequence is CASSLASIYNSPLHF. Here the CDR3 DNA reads TGTGCCAGCAGCTTAGCCTCCATCTATAATTCACCCCTCCACTTT.

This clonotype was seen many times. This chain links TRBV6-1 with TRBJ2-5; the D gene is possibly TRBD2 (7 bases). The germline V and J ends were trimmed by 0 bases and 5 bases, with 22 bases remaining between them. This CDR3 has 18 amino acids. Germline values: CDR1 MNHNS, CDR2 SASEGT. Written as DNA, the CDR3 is TGTGCCAGCAGTGAAGCGCGAGGGGGGGGAAGCCTTGGGGAGACCCAGTACTTC. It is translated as CASSEARGGGSLGETQYF.